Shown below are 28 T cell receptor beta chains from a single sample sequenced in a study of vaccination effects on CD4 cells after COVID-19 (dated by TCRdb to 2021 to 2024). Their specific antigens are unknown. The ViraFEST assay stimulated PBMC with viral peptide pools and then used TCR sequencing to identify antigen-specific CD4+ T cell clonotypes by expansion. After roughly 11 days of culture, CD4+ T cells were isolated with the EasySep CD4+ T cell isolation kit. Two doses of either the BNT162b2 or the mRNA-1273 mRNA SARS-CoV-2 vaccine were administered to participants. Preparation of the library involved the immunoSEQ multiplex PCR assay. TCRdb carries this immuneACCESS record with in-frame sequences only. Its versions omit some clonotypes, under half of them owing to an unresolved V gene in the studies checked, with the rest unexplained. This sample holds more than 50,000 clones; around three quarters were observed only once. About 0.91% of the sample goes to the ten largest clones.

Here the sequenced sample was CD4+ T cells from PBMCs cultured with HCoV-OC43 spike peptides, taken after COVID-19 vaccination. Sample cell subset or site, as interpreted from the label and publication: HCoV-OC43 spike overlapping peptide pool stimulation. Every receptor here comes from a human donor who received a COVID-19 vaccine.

DNA for the CDR3: TGTGCCAGCAGCGCGTCCATCGGGGGGACAGGGGCTCGTGGACTAGCCAAAAACATTCAGTACTTC. Protein sequence: CASSASIGGTGARGLAKNIQYF. V is TRBV9 and J is TRBJ2-4; 10 bases line up with TRBD1. The ends lost 3 bases at V and 0 bases at J; junction bases unmatched: 21. Germline V CDR1 and CDR2: SGDLS, YYNGEE. This CDR3 is built from 22 residues. The full variable domain, with the rest looked up from reference TRBV9 and TRBJ2-4, is DSGVTQTPKHLITATGQRVTLRCSPRSGDLSVYWYQQSLDQGLQFLIQYYNGEERAKGNILERFSAQQFPDLHSELNLSSLELGDSALYFCASSASIGGTGARGLAKNIQYFGAGTRLSVL.

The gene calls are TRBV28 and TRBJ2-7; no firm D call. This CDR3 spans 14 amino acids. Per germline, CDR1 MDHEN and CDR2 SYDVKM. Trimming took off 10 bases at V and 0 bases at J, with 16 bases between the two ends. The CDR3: CATHPGYSSYEQYV. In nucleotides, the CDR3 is TGTGCCACCCACCCCGGGTACAGCTCCTACGAGCAGTACGTC.

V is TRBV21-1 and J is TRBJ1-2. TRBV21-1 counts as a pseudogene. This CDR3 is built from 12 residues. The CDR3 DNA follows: TGTGCCAGCAGCTCCCGGGGCCTAGGCTACACCTTC. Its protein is CASSSRGLGYTF.

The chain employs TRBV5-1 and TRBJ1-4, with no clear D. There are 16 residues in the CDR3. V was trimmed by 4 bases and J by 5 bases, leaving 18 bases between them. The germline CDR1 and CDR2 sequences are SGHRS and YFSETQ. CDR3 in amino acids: CASSPDLRAVNEKLFF. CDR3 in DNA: TGCGCCAGCAGCCCGGATCTGCGGGCCGTAAATGAAAAACTGTTTTTT.

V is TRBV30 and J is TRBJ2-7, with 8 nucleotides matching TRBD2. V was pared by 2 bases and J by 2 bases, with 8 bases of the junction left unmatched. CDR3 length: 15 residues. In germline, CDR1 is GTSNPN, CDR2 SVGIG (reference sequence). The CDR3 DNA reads TGTGCCTGGAGTCGGGGGGGGGTCAGACCCTACGAGCAGTACGTC. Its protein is CAWSRGGVRPYEQYV.

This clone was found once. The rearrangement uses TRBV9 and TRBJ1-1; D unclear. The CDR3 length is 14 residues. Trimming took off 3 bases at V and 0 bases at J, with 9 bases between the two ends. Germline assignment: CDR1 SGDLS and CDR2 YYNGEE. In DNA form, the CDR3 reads TGTGCCAGCAGCGAAAGAAATATGAACACTGAAGCTTTCTTT. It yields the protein CASSERNMNTEAFF.

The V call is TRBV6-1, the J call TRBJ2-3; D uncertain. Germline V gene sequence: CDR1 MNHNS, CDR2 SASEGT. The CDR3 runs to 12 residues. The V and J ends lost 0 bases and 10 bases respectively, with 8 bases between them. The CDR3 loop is CASSEAFEPQYF. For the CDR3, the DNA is TGTGCCAGCAGTGAAGCTTTCGAGCCGCAGTATTTT.

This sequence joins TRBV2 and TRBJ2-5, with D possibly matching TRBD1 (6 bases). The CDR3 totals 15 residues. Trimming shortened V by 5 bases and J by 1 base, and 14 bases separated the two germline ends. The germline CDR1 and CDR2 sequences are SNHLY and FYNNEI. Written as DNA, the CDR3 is TGTGCCAGCAGTTCTCGCAGAGGGGGCCAAGAGACCCAGTACTTC. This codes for CASSSRRGGQETQYF.

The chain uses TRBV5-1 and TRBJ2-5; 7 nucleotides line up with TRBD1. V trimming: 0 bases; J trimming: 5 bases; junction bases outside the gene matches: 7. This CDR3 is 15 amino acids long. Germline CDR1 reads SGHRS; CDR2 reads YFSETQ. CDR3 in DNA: TGCGCCAGCAGCTTGGTACAGGGGTTGGATGAGACCCAGTACTTC. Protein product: CASSLVQGLDETQYF.

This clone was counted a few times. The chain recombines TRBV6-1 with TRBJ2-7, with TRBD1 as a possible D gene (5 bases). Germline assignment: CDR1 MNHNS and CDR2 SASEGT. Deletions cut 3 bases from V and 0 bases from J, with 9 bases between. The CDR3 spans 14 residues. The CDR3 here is CASSDPGYSYEQYV. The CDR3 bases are TGTGCCAGCAGTGATCCAGGGTACTCCTACGAGCAGTACGTC.

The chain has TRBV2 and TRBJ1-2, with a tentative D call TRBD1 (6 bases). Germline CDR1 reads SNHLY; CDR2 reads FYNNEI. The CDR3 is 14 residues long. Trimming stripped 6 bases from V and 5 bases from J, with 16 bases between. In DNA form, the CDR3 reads TGTGCCAGCAGGTATTCCGGGACAATTTATGGCTACACCTTC. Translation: CASRYSGTIYGYTF. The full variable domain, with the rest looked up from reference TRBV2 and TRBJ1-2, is EPEVTQTPSHQVTQMGQEVILRCVPISNHLYFYWYRQILGQKVEFLVSFYNNEISEKSEIFDDQFSVERPDGSNFTLKIRSTKLEDSAMYFCASRYSGTIYGYTFGSGTRLTVV.

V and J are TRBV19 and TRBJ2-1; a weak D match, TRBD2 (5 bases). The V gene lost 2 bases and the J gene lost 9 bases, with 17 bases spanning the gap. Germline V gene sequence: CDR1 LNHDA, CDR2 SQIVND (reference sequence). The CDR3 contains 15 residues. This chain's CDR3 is CASSISLPQAGEQFF. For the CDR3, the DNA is TGTGCCAGTAGTATATCACTGCCCCAGGCGGGTGAGCAGTTCTTC.

This CDR3 reads CSVVSGQETQYF. CDR3 in DNA: TGCAGCGTTGTCTCAGGCCAAGAGACCCAGTACTTC. The V and J genes are TRBV29-1 and TRBJ2-5; D gene uncertain. This CDR3 has 12 residues. Germline V lookup: CDR1 SQVTM, CDR2 ANQGSEA. V was cut by 4 bases and J by 1 base, with 7 bases left in between.

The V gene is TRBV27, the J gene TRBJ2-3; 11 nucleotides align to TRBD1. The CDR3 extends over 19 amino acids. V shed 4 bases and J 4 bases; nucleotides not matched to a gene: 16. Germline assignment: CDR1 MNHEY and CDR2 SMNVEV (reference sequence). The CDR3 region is CASSYPMGQGQGAADTQYF. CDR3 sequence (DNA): TGTGCCAGCAGTTACCCCATGGGCCAAGGACAGGGGGCGGCAGATACGCAGTATTTT.

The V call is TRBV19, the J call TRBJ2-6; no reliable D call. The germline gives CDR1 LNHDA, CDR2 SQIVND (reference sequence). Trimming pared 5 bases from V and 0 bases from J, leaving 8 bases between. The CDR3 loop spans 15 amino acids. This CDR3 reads CASSSQASGANVLTF. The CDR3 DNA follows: TGTGCCAGTAGTTCTCAGGCCTCTGGGGCCAACGTCCTGACTTTC. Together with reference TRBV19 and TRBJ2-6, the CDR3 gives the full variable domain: DGGITQSPKYLFRKEGQNVTLSCEQNLNHDAMYWYRQDPGQGLRLIYYSQIVNDFQKGDIAEGYSVSREKKESFPLTVTSAQKNPTAFYLCASSSQASGANVLTFGAGSRLTVL.

Written as DNA, the CDR3 is TGTGCCAGCAGCGTAGGGGAAAACGCCTTTCAGTTCTTC. Translation gives CASSVGENAFQFF. The V call is TRBV9, the J call TRBJ2-1; D uncertain. Per the germline V gene, CDR1 is SGDLS and CDR2 is YYNGEE. V gave up 0 bases and J gave up 13 bases, with 14 bases separating them. The CDR3 has 13 residues.

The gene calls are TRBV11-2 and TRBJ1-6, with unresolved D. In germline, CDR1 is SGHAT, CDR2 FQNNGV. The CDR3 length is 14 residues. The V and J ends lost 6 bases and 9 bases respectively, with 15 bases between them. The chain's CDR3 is CASRQPGRGSPLHF. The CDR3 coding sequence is TGTGCCAGCAGACAACCGGGGAGAGGTTCACCCCTCCACTTT.

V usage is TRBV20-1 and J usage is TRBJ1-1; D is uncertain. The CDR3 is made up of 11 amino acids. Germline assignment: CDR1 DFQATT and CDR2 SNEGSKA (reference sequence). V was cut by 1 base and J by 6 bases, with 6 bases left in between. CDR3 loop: CSARVRAEAFF. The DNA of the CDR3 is TGCAGTGCTAGAGTGCGTGCTGAAGCTTTCTTT.

CDR3 sequence: CASSLGRGGYNEQFF. The CDR3 nucleotides are TGTGCCAGCAGCTTAGGGCGGGGGGGATACAATGAGCAGTTCTTC. The chain recombines TRBV7-3 with TRBJ2-1, with 9 bases that match TRBD2. Germline trimming cut 2 bases from V and 4 bases from J; bases unmatched to any gene: 3. The germline V gene has CDR1 SGHTA and CDR2 FQGTGA. The CDR3 runs to 15 residues.

The CDR3 DNA is TGTGCCAGCAGTTACCACAGATATAATTCACCCCTCCACTTT. Protein: CASSYHRYNSPLHF. The chain has TRBV6-5 and TRBJ1-6; D is unclear. Trimming took off 2 bases at V and 4 bases at J, with 6 bases between the two ends. This CDR3 spans 14 amino acids. Germline CDR1 is MNHEY and CDR2 is SVGAGI.

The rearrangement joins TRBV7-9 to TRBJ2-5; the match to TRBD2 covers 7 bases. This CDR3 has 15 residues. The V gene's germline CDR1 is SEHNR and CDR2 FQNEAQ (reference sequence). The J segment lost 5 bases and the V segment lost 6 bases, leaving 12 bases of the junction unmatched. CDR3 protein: CASRQGGLEYETQYF. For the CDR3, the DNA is TGTGCCAGCAGGCAGGGCGGACTAGAGTACGAGACCCAGTACTTC.

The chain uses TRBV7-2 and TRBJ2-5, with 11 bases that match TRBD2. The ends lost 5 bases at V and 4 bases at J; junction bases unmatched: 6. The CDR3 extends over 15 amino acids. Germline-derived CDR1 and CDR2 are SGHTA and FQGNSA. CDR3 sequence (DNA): TGTGCCAGCAGCACCGCGACTAGCGGGGTAGAGACCCAGTACTTC. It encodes CASSTATSGVETQYF. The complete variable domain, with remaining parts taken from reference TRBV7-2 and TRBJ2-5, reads GAGVSQSPSNKVTEKGKDVELRCDPISGHTALYWYRQSLGQGLEFLIYFQGNSAPDKSGLPSDRFSAERTGGSVSTLTIQRTQQEDSAVYLCASSTATSGVETQYFGPGTRLLVL.

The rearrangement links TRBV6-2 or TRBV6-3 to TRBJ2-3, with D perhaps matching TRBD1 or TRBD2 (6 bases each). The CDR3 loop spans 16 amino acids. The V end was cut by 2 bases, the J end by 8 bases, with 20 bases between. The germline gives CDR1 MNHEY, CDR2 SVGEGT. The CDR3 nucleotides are TGTGCCAGCAGTTACAATTCCGGGGGCAGTCCACGTACGCAGTATTTT. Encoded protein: CASSYNSGGSPRTQYF.

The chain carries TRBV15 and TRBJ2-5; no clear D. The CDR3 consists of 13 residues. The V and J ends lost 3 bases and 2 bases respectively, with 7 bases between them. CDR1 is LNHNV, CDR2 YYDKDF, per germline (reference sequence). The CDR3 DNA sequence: TGTGCCACCAGCAGGCTATTACAAGAGACCCAGTACTTC. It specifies CATSRLLQETQYF.

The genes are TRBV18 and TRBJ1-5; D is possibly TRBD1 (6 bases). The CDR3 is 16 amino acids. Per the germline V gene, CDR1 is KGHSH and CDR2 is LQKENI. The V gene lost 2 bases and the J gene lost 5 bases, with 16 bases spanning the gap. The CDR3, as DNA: TGTGCCAGCTCACCAGGCGGGGGACACTTGCATCAGCCCCAGCATTTT. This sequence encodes CASSPGGGHLHQPQHF.

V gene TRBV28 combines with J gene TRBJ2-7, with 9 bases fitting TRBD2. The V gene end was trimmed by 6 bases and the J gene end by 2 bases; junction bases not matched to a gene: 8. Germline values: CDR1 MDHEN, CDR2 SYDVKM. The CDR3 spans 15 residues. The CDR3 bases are TGTGCCAGCAGCGCGGGGGGGGCCGGCACCTACGAGCAGTACGTC. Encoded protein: CASSAGGAGTYEQYV.

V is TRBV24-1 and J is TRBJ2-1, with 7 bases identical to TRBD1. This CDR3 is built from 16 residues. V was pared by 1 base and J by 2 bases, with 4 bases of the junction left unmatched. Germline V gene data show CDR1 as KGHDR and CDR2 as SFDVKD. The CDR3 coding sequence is TGTGCCACCAGTGATTTCGGGACAGCAACCTACAATGAGCAGTTCTTC. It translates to CATSDFGTATYNEQFF.

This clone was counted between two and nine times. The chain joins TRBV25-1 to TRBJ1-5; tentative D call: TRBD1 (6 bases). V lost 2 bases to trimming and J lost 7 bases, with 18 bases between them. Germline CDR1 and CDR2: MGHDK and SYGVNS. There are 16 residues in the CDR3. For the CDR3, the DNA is TGTGCCAGCAGTGAACAGCCGGGACAACCTGACCAGCCCCAGCATTTT. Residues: CASSEQPGQPDQPQHF.